These T cell receptor beta chains were read from a single sample in a study of cytomegalovirus exposure and HLA in healthy donors. Clones were sequenced by immunoSEQ multiplex PCR, and TCRdb holds only the in-frame ones, with some missing. The data hold about 360,000 clones, with roughly 89% observed a single time. The specimen was PBMCs. The receptors come from a woman between 18 and 30 years old in good health and CMV-seronegative. Each CDR3 is given with its conserved first and last residue. D genes are given only for firm matches. Size values are once, few and many counts, or a class for expanded clones, and some rows have none.

D gene,clone size,V gene,J gene,CDR3 protein,CDR3 DNA
.,.,TRBV30,TRBJ2-5,CAWSREGAKPTQYF,TGTGCCTGGAGTCGGGAGGGGGCGAAACCGACCCAGTACTTC
.,.,TRBV9,TRBJ1-5,CASSVDGGGNQPQHF,TGTGCCAGCAGCGTAGACGGCGGAGGCAATCAGCCCCAGCATTTT
.,.,TRBV4-2,TRBJ2-1,CASSRKGDINEQFF,TGTGCCAGCAGCCGTAAGGGAGATATCAATGAGCAGTTCTTC
.,.,TRBV7-8,TRBJ2-1,CASSRYRGGTNEQFF,TGTGCCAGCAGCCGCTATAGAGGAGGGACTAATGAGCAGTTCTTC
.,.,TRBV2,TRBJ1-1,CASTESVENTEAFF,TGTGCCAGCACTGAGAGTGTAGAAAACACTGAAGCTTTCTTT
TRBD1,few,TRBV4-2,TRBJ2-7,CASSHRDRHYEQYF,TGTGCCAGCAGCCACCGGGACAGACACTACGAGCAGTACTTC
.,.,TRBV2,TRBJ2-7,CASSELTGSYEQYF,TGTGCCAGCAGTGAACTTACGGGGAGCTACGAGCAGTACTTC
TRBD2,once,TRBV27,TRBJ2-2,CASRTSGVRNTGELFF,TGTGCCAGCCGAACAAGCGGGGTCCGGAACACCGGGGAGCTGTTTTTT
TRBD2,.,TRBV6-1,TRBJ2-1,CASSPGTIYNEQFF,TGTGCCAGCAGTCCCGGGACTATCTACAATGAGCAGTTCTTC
.,.,TRBV6-1,TRBJ2-2,CASKNLRDTGELFF,TGTGCCAGCAAAAATCTGAGAGACACCGGGGAGCTGTTTTTT
.,.,TRBV27,TRBJ1-3,CASSLFSGAGNTIYF,TGTGCCAGCAGTTTATTCTCGGGGGCTGGAAACACCATATATTTT
TRBD2,.,TRBV6-5,TRBJ2-1,CASRAGTSASNEQFF,TGTGCCAGCAGGGCCGGGACTAGCGCTTCGAATGAGCAGTTCTTC
.,.,TRBV5-6,TRBJ2-2,CASSSVTGELFF,TGTGCCAGCAGCTCCGTAACCGGGGAGCTGTTTTTT
TRBD1,few,TRBV6-6,TRBJ1-5,CASSQQGSNQPQHF,TGTGCCAGCAGTCAACAGGGGAGCAATCAGCCCCAGCATTTT
.,.,TRBV4-1,TRBJ2-5,CASSRGGGSETQYF,TGCGCCAGCAGCCGGGGGGGCGGGTCGGAGACCCAGTACTTC
TRBD1,.,TRBV5-4,TRBJ1-1,CASSTGPGTGISEAFF,TGTGCCAGCAGCACCGGGCCCGGGACAGGGATCTCTGAAGCTTTCTTT
TRBD1,once,TRBV5-1,TRBJ1-2,CASSLGQGGDYGYTF,TGCGCCAGCAGCTTGGGACAGGGAGGAGACTATGGCTACACCTTC
TRBD1,once,TRBV7-9,TRBJ1-5,CASSLGQGMGNQPQHF,TGTGCCAGCAGCTTAGGACAGGGAATGGGCAATCAGCCCCAGCATTTT
TRBD2,.,TRBV5-1,TRBJ2-2,CASSLAVLPSPITGELFF,TGCGCCAGCAGTCTAGCGGTTTTACCTTCCCCGATCACCGGGGAGCTGTTTTTT
TRBD2,.,TRBV5-1,TRBJ2-7,CASSFSSGSYEQYF,TGCGCCAGCAGCTTCTCTAGCGGTTCCTACGAGCAGTACTTC
.,.,TRBV28,TRBJ1-1,CASSRPRGEAFF,TGTGCCAGCAGTCGCCCTAGGGGGGAAGCTTTCTTT
TRBD2,once,TRBV10-3,TRBJ2-1,CAIRPFGLAGVGNEQFF,TGTGCCATCAGGCCCTTTGGCTTAGCGGGAGTTGGGAATGAGCAGTTCTTC
TRBD2,once,TRBV6-6,TRBJ2-1,CASSSSGMFHEQFF,TGTGCCAGCTCATCTAGCGGGATGTTCCATGAGCAGTTCTTC
TRBD1,.,TRBV5-4,TRBJ1-6,CASSTATGGAWSPLHF,TGTGCCAGCAGTACGGCGACAGGGGGCGCTTGGTCACCCCTCCACTTT
TRBD1,.,TRBV5-1,TRBJ1-2,CASSLALGQGAYGYTF,TGCGCCAGCAGCTTGGCCTTGGGACAGGGGGCCTATGGCTACACCTTC
TRBD2,.,TRBV5-1,TRBJ2-1,CASSLGLAGLGSEQFF,TGCGCCAGCAGCTTGGGACTAGCGGGGCTGGGCAGTGAGCAGTTCTTC
.,.,TRBV7-9,TRBJ1-5,CASRAGDQPQHF,TGTGCCAGCCGGGCAGGGGATCAGCCCCAGCATTTT
TRBD2,few,TRBV5-3,TRBJ2-3,CARTSGLTSGGASDTQYF,TGTGCCAGAACCTCCGGGTTGACTAGCGGGGGGGCCTCGGATACGCAGTATTTT
TRBD1,.,TRBV5-4,TRBJ1-2,CASSSDRGRRDGYTF,TGTGCCAGCAGCTCCGACAGGGGGCGTCGGGATGGCTACACCTTC
TRBD2,.,TRBV30,TRBJ2-2,CAWSGTSGLNTGELFF,TGTGCCTGGTCCGGGACTAGCGGATTGAACACCGGGGAGCTGTTTTTT
TRBD1,.,TRBV29-1,TRBJ2-1,CSVEGRRGQGPYEQFF,TGCAGCGTTGAAGGTCGGAGAGGACAGGGTCCGTATGAGCAGTTCTTC
.,.,TRBV5-4,TRBJ2-3,CASSLAEAADTQYF,TGTGCCAGCAGCTTGGCAGAGGCGGCAGATACGCAGTATTTT
.,.,TRBV11-2,TRBJ2-6,CASKVQGSGANVLTF,TGTGCCAGTAAGGTTCAGGGCTCTGGGGCCAACGTCCTGACTTTC
TRBD1,.,TRBV7-8,TRBJ1-1,CASSLASGQGLTEAFF,TGTGCCAGCAGCCTAGCGTCGGGACAGGGACTCACTGAAGCTTTCTTT
TRBD2,.,TRBV28,TRBJ2-3,CASRSRGDNTDTQYF,TGTGCCAGCAGGAGTCGGGGGGATAACACAGATACGCAGTATTTT
TRBD1,.,TRBV6-1,TRBJ1-4,CASNPGQGMVEKLFF,TGTGCCAGCAACCCGGGACAGGGGATGGTGGAAAAACTGTTTTTT
.,.,TRBV2,TRBJ2-1,CASNTGSSYNEQFF,TGTGCCAGCAACACGGGGAGCTCCTACAATGAGCAGTTCTTC
TRBD1,.,TRBV5-1,TRBJ2-5,CASRVNRGQETQYF,TGCGCCAGCAGAGTTAACAGGGGGCAAGAGACCCAGTACTTC
TRBD2,.,TRBV5-1,TRBJ2-1,CASRPSGNEQFF,TGCGCCAGCAGGCCTAGCGGCAATGAGCAGTTCTTC
.,.,TRBV28,TRBJ1-2,CASTTGTSTGGYTF,TGTGCCAGCACCACAGGGACCTCTACGGGTGGCTACACCTTC
TRBD1,once,TRBV6-6,TRBJ2-7,CASRQGSTYEQYF,TGTGCCAGCAGACAGGGGAGCACCTACGAGCAGTACTTC
TRBD2,once,TRBV9,TRBJ2-1,CASSVSSGNEQFF,TGTGCCAGCAGCGTTTCTAGCGGGAATGAGCAGTTCTTC
TRBD1,few,TRBV7-2,TRBJ2-2,CASSGGTGVYAGELFF,TGTGCCAGCAGCGGGGGGACAGGGGTTTACGCCGGGGAGCTGTTTTTT
.,.,TRBV29-1,TRBJ2-1,CSVVMLGGWANEQFF,TGCAGCGTTGTAATGCTCGGAGGTTGGGCAAATGAGCAGTTCTTC